The rows below give T cell receptor beta chains drawn from one sample of a study of tumor-infiltrating lymphocytes in primary liver carcinoma. TCRdb used MiXCR to reprocess the multiplex PCR reads, holding one entry per CDR3 protein. The data hold 250,000 to 350,000 distinct CDR3 sequences, with nearly 60% observed a single time. Sequences were obtained from peripheral blood. All receptors come from a woman aged 30 to 39 with primary liver carcinoma and hepatitis B virus infection. Each CDR3 is given with its conserved first and last residue. D genes are given only for firm matches. Clone size is given for some rows only: seen once, a few or many times, or a class if the clone is expanded.

J: TRBJ2-7; size: -; V: TRBV6-6; D: -; CDR3: CASSYLSRRVSYEQYF; DNA: TGTGCCAGCAGTTACCTCTCGCGGCGGGTGTCCTACGAGCAGTACTTC
J: TRBJ2-5; size: many; V: TRBV11-3; D: -; CDR3: CASSPSQETQYF; DNA: TGTGCCAGCAGCCCCTCCCAAGAGACCCAGTACTTC
J: TRBJ2-7; size: many; V: TRBV11-2; D: -; CDR3: CASSFNMEQYF; DNA: TGTGCCAGCAGCTTTAATATGGAGCAGTACTTC
J: TRBJ2-5; size: -; V: TRBV6-6; D: TRBD2; CDR3: CASSQPGLVLQYF; DNA: TGTGCCAGCAGTCAACCGGGACTAGTTCTCCAGTACTTC
J: TRBJ2-1; size: -; V: TRBV6-2/TRBV6-3; D: TRBD2; CDR3: CASSSTSGVYLNEQFF; DNA: TGTGCCAGCAGCTCGACTAGCGGGGTGTATCTCAATGAGCAGTTCTTC
J: TRBJ2-7; size: -; V: TRBV6-6; D: TRBD2; CDR3: CACSYGTSLIYEQYF; DNA: TGTGCCTGCAGTTACGGGACTAGTCTGATTTACGAGCAGTACTTC
J: TRBJ2-3; size: -; V: TRBV14; D: TRBD2; CDR3: CASSLELAGRSTDTQYF; DNA: TGTGCCAGCAGCCTCGAACTAGCGGGTAGAAGCACAGATACGCAGTATTTT
J: TRBJ2-7; size: -; V: TRBV11-2; D: TRBD1; CDR3: CASSLVGRGSYDQYF; DNA: TGTGCCAGTAGCTTAGTGGGCAGGGGGTCCTACGACCAGTACTTC
J: TRBJ2-2; size: -; V: TRBV6-9; D: -; CDR3: CASFVGSKDTGELFF; DNA: TGTGCCAGCTTCGTCGGCTCCAAGGACACCGGGGAGCTGTTTTTT
J: TRBJ1-1; size: many; V: TRBV12-3/TRBV12-4; D: -; CDR3: CASSSTPQTEAFF; DNA: TGTGCCAGCAGTTCCACCCCTCAAACTGAAGCTTTCTTT
J: TRBJ2-5; size: many; V: TRBV29-1; D: -; CDR3: CSVEGTALETQYF; DNA: TGCAGCGTTGAAGGGACGGCCCTGGAGACCCAGTACTTC
J: TRBJ1-1; size: -; V: TRBV6-5; D: -; CDR3: CTSSRDGPRVEAFF; DNA: TGTACCAGCAGTCGGGACGGTCCGCGTGTAGAAGCTTTCTTT
J: TRBJ2-2; size: few; V: TRBV7-9; D: -; CDR3: CASSPDSIAGELFF; DNA: TGTGCCAGCAGCCCTGACAGCATCGCCGGGGAGCTGTTTTTT
J: TRBJ1-2; size: once; V: TRBV30; D: TRBD1; CDR3: CAWSGGQVDGYTF; DNA: TGTGCCTGGAGCGGGGGACAGGTTGATGGCTACACCTTC
J: TRBJ1-5; size: -; V: TRBV7-9; D: -; CDR3: CASSTSGNRNQPQHF; DNA: TGTGCCAGCAGCACCTCAGGGAATCGCAATCAGCCCCAGCATTTT
J: TRBJ2-1; size: -; V: TRBV5-8; D: -; CDR3: CASSFRGVEQFF; DNA: TGTGCCAGCAGCTTTCGAGGGGTCGAGCAGTTCTTC
J: TRBJ2-5; size: -; V: TRBV7-8; D: -; CDR3: CASSLDSGVGESQYF; DNA: TGTGCCAGCAGCTTAGATTCCGGGGTCGGAGAGTCCCAGTACTTC
J: TRBJ2-1; size: -; V: TRBV11-2; D: -; CDR3: CASSSALGQSDEQFF; DNA: TGTGCCAGCAGCTCAGCGTTAGGTCAATCTGATGAGCAGTTCTTC
J: TRBJ1-1; size: few; V: TRBV29-1; D: -; CDR3: CSAAGGMNTEAFF; DNA: TGCAGCGCAGCGGGGGGGATGAACACTGAAGCTTTCTTT
J: TRBJ1-1; size: once; V: TRBV29-1; D: -; CDR3: CNARATGLDTEAFF; DNA: TGCAACGCCCGCGCGACAGGTCTGGACACTGAGGCTTTCTTT
J: TRBJ1-5; size: few; V: TRBV4-1; D: -; CDR3: CASSQAGSNQPQHF; DNA: TGCGCCAGCAGCCAAGCAGGTTCTAACCAGCCCCAGCATTTT
J: TRBJ2-1; size: -; V: TRBV12-3/TRBV12-4; D: TRBD2; CDR3: CASSSPSLAGAYNEQFF; DNA: TGTGCCAGCAGTTCTCCCTCACTAGCGGGAGCATACAATGAGCAGTTCTTC
J: TRBJ1-6; size: -; V: TRBV5-8; D: TRBD1; CDR3: CASSLDRGSAFGNSPLHF; DNA: TGTGCCAGCAGCTTGGACAGGGGGTCAGCGTTCGGGAATTCACCCCTCCACTTT
J: TRBJ2-5; size: -; V: TRBV4-1; D: TRBD1; CDR3: CASSRNRGETRYF; DNA: TGCGCCAGCAGCCGCAACAGGGGAGAGACCCGGTACTTC
J: TRBJ2-5; size: -; V: TRBV4-1; D: TRBD2; CDR3: CASGPAPLLAGEKETQYF; DNA: TGCGCCAGCGGCCCTGCGCCACTACTAGCGGGAGAAAAAGAGACCCAGTACTTC
J: TRBJ2-1; size: many; V: TRBV4-1; D: TRBD2; CDR3: CASSQPEGLAAYNEQFF; DNA: TGCGCCAGCAGCCAACCAGAGGGACTAGCAGCCTACAATGAGCAGTTCTTC
J: TRBJ2-1; size: -; V: TRBV11-2; D: -; CDR3: CASSHLVGSYNEQFF; DNA: TGTGCCAGCAGCCATTTAGTCGGCAGCTACAATGAACAGTTCTTC
J: TRBJ2-3; size: few; V: TRBV28; D: -; CDR3: CASSFRPVGQWGTDTQYF; DNA: TGTGCCAGCAGTTTTCGGCCCGTAGGGCAGTGGGGCACAGATACGCAGTATTTT
J: TRBJ2-1; size: -; V: TRBV30; D: -; CDR3: CAWNSRASSYNEQFF; DNA: TGTGCCTGGAACTCTCGGGCTAGCTCCTACAATGAGCAGTTCTTC
J: TRBJ2-1; size: few; V: TRBV6-1; D: -; CDR3: CASSEVGSSSYNEQFF; DNA: TGTGCCAGCAGTGAAGTAGGGTCGAGCTCCTACAATGAGCAGTTCTTC
J: TRBJ2-7; size: -; V: TRBV29-1; D: TRBD2; CDR3: CSAVPGLVGAYEQYF; DNA: TGCAGCGCGGTACCGGGACTAGTGGGAGCTTACGAACAGTACTTC
J: TRBJ1-5; size: few; V: TRBV7-8; D: -; CDR3: CASSLTDSNQPQHF; DNA: TGTGCCAGCAGCTTAACAGATAGCAATCAGCCCCAGCATTTT
J: TRBJ1-3; size: few; V: TRBV30; D: -; CDR3: CAWSVHGNTIYF; DNA: TGTGCCTGGAGTGTTCATGGAAACACCATATATTTT
J: TRBJ2-7; size: -; V: TRBV7-9; D: TRBD1; CDR3: CASSSRQGDEQYF; DNA: TGTGCCAGCAGCTCCCGACAGGGGGACGAGCAGTACTTC
J: TRBJ2-3; size: few; V: TRBV6-2/TRBV6-3; D: TRBD2; CDR3: CASSYKASGLDTNTQYF; DNA: TGTGCCAGCAGTTATAAGGCTAGCGGGCTGGATACGAATACGCAGTATTTT
J: TRBJ2-2; size: few; V: TRBV6-5; D: -; CDR3: CASSYPLRGELFF; DNA: TGTGCCAGCAGTTACCCCCTAAGGGGGGAGCTGTTTTTT
J: TRBJ2-1; size: -; V: TRBV5-4; D: TRBD2; CDR3: CASSLPAGPVSYNEQFF; DNA: TGTGCCAGCAGCCTACCAGCGGGACCCGTCTCCTACAATGAGCAGTTCTTC
J: TRBJ2-7; size: many; V: TRBV6-5; D: TRBD2; CDR3: CASSYLPSGSSTYEQYF; DNA: TGTGCCAGCAGTTACTTGCCTAGCGGGAGTTCGACCTACGAGCAGTACTTC
J: TRBJ1-5; size: few; V: TRBV5-5; D: -; CDR3: CASSIGQSDQPQHF; DNA: TGTGCCAGCAGCATCGGACAGAGCGATCAGCCCCAGCATTTT
J: TRBJ2-2; size: many; V: TRBV6-5; D: -; CDR3: CASSYYSDSNTGELFF; DNA: TGTGCCAGCAGTTACTATAGCGACTCGAACACCGGGGAGCTGTTTTTT
J: TRBJ2-5; size: -; V: TRBV11-3; D: -; CDR3: CASSASHGTQYF; DNA: TGTGCCAGCAGCGCCTCCCATGGGACCCAGTACTTC
J: TRBJ2-3; size: -; V: TRBV5-8; D: TRBD2; CDR3: CATKRGGFTDTQYF; DNA: TGTGCCACCAAGCGGGGGGGCTTCACAGATACGCAGTATTTT